The 12 T cell receptor beta chains reported below all come from one sample, sequenced in a study of T cell changes during pregnancy in multiple sclerosis. The assay was immunoSEQ multiplex PCR, and TCRdb's table has in-frame clones only and misses some. The sample records around 40,000 clones, over 85% being singletons. The sample in question was CD4+ T cells from peripheral blood mononuclear cells, obtained after pregnancy. These receptors originate from a female donor in good health, enrolled as a control in a pregnancy study.

The table lists this clone with a count of one. The rearrangement uses TRBV5-1 and TRBJ2-3, with D perhaps matching TRBD1 (5 bases). Deletions cut 3 bases from V and 4 bases from J, with 6 bases between. The CDR3 length is 12 residues. Germline CDR1 reads SGHRS; CDR2 reads YFSETQ. The CDR3 here is CASSSTADTQYF. DNA of the CDR3: TGCGCCAGCAGCTCGACAGCAGATACGCAGTATTTT.

The chain has TRBV7-9 and TRBJ2-7, with 10 bases matching TRBD1. V was clipped by 5 bases and J by 6 bases; unmatched bases: 10. Germline V gives CDR1 SEHNR, CDR2 FQNEAQ (reference sequence). This CDR3 region has 15 residues. CDR3 nucleotide sequence: TGTGCCAGCAGCCCGGGACAGGGGCCGCTCTCCGAGCAGTACTTC. Translation gives CASSPGQGPLSEQYF.

The sample holds a few counts of this clone. CDR3 coding DNA: TGTGCCTGGTACCTAGCGGGGTTGAACACCGGGGAGCTGTTTTTT. Its translation is CAWYLAGLNTGELFF. This sequence joins TRBV30 and TRBJ2-2; 9 bases match TRBD2. The V gene end was trimmed by 5 bases and the J gene end by 1 base; junction bases not matched to a gene: 5. Germline CDR1 and CDR2: GTSNPN and SVGIG (reference sequence). There are 15 residues in the CDR3. The full variable domain, completed using reference TRBV30 and TRBJ2-2, is SQTIHQWPATLVQPVGSPLSLECTVEGTSNPNLYWYRQAAGRGLQLLFYSVGIGQISSEVPQNLSASRPQDRQFILSSKKLLLSDSGFYLCAWYLAGLNTGELFFGEGSRLTVL.

The rearrangement uses TRBV10-1 and TRBJ2-1, with 7 bases fitting TRBD2. Germline lookup yields CDR1 WNHNN and CDR2 SYGVQD (reference sequence). The CDR3 spans 16 residues. V lost 0 bases and J lost 4; bases outside the gene matches: 6. The CDR3 DNA is TGCGCCAGCAGTGAGTCGGGGGAGGGCCTTTACAATGAGCAGTTCTTC. Translation: CASSESGEGLYNEQFF.

On this clone itself: Germline is not matched at one junction end, which may reflect a read error. The V and J genes are TRBV7-9 and TRBJ1-1, with D possibly TRBD1 on 5 matching bases. Germline CDR1 SEHNR, CDR2 FQNEAQ (reference sequence). The CDR3 totals 12 residues. DNA for the CDR3: TGTGCCAGCAGCTTACAAGACAGTCTCCTCTCGTTT. Residues: CASSLQDSLLSF.

This chain uses TRBV7-2 with TRBJ1-3; 7 bases match TRBD1. The CDR3 contains 17 residues. Germline V CDR1 and CDR2: SGHTA, FQGNSA. After removal of 4 bases from V and 2 bases from J, the junction contained 11 bases not matched to a gene. Written as DNA, the CDR3 is TGTGCCAGCAGCTCCCCACCTACAGGGGTTGCTGGAAACACCATATATTTT. This sequence encodes CASSSPPTGVAGNTIYF.

The chain uses TRBV5-4 and TRBJ2-7; 7 nucleotides match TRBD2. The V segment lost 1 base and the J segment 0 bases; nucleotides outside the gene matches: 10. CDR1 is SGHNT and CDR2 is YYREEE in the germline V gene (reference sequence). The CDR3 loop spans 17 amino acids. The CDR3: CASSLSPSGLSSYEQYF. CDR3 nucleotide sequence: TGTGCCAGCAGCTTGTCCCCTAGCGGTTTGAGCTCCTACGAGCAGTACTTC. Together with reference TRBV5-4 and TRBJ2-7, the CDR3 gives the full variable domain: ETGVTQSPTHLIKTRGQQVTLRCSSQSGHNTVSWYQQALGQGPQFIFQYYREEENGRGNFPPRFSGLQFPNYSSELNVNALELDDSALYLCASSLSPSGLSSYEQYFGPGTRLTVT.

This chain uses TRBV27 with TRBJ2-7, with 12 nucleotides matching TRBD2. Germline CDR1 is MNHEY and CDR2 is SMNVEV (reference sequence). Trimming at V came to 3 bases and at J to 9 bases, leaving 15 bases not matched to a gene. The CDR3 has 17 amino acids. The CDR3 region is CASSLAGPSGGGIRQYF. In nucleotides, the CDR3 is TGTGCCAGCAGTTTGGCGGGCCCTAGCGGGGGGGGCATAAGGCAGTACTTC.

The V and J genes are TRBV28 and TRBJ1-2; 8 bases match TRBD1. The trim removed 0 bases at V and 9 bases at J, leaving 9 bases unmatched. The CDR3 is 15 residues long. Germline V lookup: CDR1 MDHEN, CDR2 SYDVKM. The chain's CDR3 is CASSLWGQAPDSYTF. In DNA, the CDR3 is TGTGCCAGCAGTTTATGGGGACAGGCCCCGGACAGCTACACCTTC.

This chain connects TRBV10-1 to TRBJ1-3, with 9 bases aligning to TRBD1. Germline values: CDR1 WNHNN, CDR2 SYGVQD (reference sequence). With 6 bases clipped from V and 0 bases from J, the junction kept 6 bases outside the gene matches. This CDR3 comprises 16 residues. CDR3 coding DNA: TGCGCCAGCAGCGTGGGACAGGGCATCTCTGGAAACACCATATATTTT. Amino acids: CASSVGQGISGNTIYF.

V usage is TRBV5-6 and J usage is TRBJ2-7, with 7 nucleotides matching TRBD1. J lost 4 bases, V lost 0 bases, and 7 bases had no gene match. The CDR3 is made up of 15 amino acids. Germline lookup yields CDR1 SGHDT and CDR2 YYEEEE. The CDR3 reads CASSLVPGQPYEQYF. DNA of the CDR3: TGTGCCAGCAGCTTGGTTCCGGGACAGCCTTACGAGCAGTACTTC.

V and J are TRBV4-3 and TRBJ1-4, with TRBD1 matching 8 bases. Unmatched junction bases numbered 0, after V lost 5 bases and J lost 4 bases. This CDR3 spans 13 amino acids. Germline V CDR1 and CDR2: LGHNA, YSLEER. The DNA of the CDR3 is TGCGCCAGCAGCGGACAGGGTAATGAAAAACTGTTTTTT. Residues: CASSGQGNEKLFF.